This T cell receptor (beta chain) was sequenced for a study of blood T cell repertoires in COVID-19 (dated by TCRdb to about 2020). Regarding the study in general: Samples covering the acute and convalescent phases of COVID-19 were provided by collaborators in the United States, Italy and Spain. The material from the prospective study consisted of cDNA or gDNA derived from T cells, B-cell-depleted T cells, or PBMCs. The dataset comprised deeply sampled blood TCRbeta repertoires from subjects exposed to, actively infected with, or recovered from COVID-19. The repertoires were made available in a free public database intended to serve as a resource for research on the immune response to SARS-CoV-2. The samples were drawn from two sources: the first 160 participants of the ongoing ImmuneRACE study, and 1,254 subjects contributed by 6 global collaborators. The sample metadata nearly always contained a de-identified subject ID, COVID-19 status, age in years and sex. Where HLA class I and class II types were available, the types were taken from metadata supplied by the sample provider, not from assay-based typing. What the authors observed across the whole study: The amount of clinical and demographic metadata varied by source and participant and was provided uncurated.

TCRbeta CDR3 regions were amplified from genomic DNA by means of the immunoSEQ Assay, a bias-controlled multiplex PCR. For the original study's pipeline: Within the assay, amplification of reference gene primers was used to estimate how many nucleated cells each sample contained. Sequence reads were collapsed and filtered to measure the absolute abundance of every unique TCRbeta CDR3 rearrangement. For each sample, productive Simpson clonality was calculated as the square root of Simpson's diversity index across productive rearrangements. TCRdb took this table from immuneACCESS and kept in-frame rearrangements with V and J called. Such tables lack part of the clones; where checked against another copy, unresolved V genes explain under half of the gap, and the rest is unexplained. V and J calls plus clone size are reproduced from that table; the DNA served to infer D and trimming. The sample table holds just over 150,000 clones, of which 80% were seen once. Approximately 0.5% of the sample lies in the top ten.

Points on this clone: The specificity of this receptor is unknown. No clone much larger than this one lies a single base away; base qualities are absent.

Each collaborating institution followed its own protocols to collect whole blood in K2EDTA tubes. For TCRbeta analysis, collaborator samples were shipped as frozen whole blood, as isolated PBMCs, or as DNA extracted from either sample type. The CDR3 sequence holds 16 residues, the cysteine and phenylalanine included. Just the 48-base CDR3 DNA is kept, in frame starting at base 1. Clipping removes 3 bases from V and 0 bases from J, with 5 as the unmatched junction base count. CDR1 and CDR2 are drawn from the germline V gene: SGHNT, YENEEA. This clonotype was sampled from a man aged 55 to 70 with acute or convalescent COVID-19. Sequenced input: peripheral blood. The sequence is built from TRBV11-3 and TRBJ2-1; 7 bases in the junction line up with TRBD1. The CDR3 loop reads CASSLGRGTSYNEQFF. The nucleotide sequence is TGTGCCAGCAGCTTGGGCAGGGGGACCTCCTACAATGAGCAGTTCTTC.